These T cell receptor beta chains were read from a single sample in a study of shared clonotypes between healthy human individuals. Produced via immunoSEQ multiplex PCR; TCRdb's table is partial and in-frame only. The sample lists millions of clones, roughly 94% occurring once. Sequences were obtained from naive CD4+ T cells sorted from blood. Receptors originate from a man aged 18 to 29 in good health. Both conserved end residues are part of each CDR3. A D gene is named only where the DNA matches it firmly. The size field is filled for only some rows; it gives once, few, many or a size class.

TGTGCCAGCAGCGTCTCAGGTACTTGGATCACCGGGGAGCTGTTTTTT CASSVSGTWITGELFF TRBJ2-2 - TRBV9 -
TGCGCCAGCAGCTTGTCGACAGGGGGACACAATGAGCAGTTCTTC CASSLSTGGHNEQFF TRBJ2-1 TRBD1 TRBV5-1 -
TGTGCCAGCAGCTTAAGGGGCGGGAGGGGGCCGAACACTGAAGCTTTCTTT CASSLRGGRGPNTEAFF TRBJ1-1 TRBD1 TRBV13 -
TGTGCCAGCTCACCCGTTGCCGCTCCCTACACCGGGGAGCTGTTTTTT CASSPVAAPYTGELFF TRBJ2-2 - TRBV18 once
TGCAGCGCCATGGGTCCGTCAAACACCGGGGAGCTGTTTTTT CSAMGPSNTGELFF TRBJ2-2 - TRBV29-1 -
TGTGCCAGCAGGGCCCGCGGGACAGGGGGCGAAAAACTGTTTTTT CASRARGTGGEKLFF TRBJ1-4 TRBD1 TRBV6-5 -
TGTGCCATCAGTGACGGGTACGAGCAGTACTTC CAISDGYEQYF TRBJ2-7 - TRBV10-3 -
TGTGCCAGCAGCCCCACTAGCGGCGGGGAGCTGTTTTTT CASSPTSGGELFF TRBJ2-2 TRBD2 TRBV6-1 -
TGTGCCAGCAGTGAAGATATGGGGGTAGCCAAAAACATTCAGTACTTC CASSEDMGVAKNIQYF TRBJ2-4 - TRBV2 -
TGTGCCAGCAGTGAATACGGGACAGCCTCTGGGGCCAACGTCCTGACTTTC CASSEYGTASGANVLTF TRBJ2-6 TRBD1 TRBV2 -
TGTGCCAGCAGTCGTCGGGGGGGCGAGGGTCAGCCCCAGCATTTT CASSRRGGEGQPQHF TRBJ1-5 - TRBV6-5 -
TGCGCCAGCAGACCGAGGGGTTTTGGCACAGATACGCAGTATTTT CASRPRGFGTDTQYF TRBJ2-3 - TRBV5-1 -
TGCGCCAGCAGCTTGGAAGCCATCTCTGGAAACACCATATATTTT CASSLEAISGNTIYF TRBJ1-3 - TRBV5-1 -
TGCGCCAGCAGCTTGGATGCGACAGGGGCTGGATTAAGGAACACCGGGGAGCTGTTTTTT CASSLDATGAGLRNTGELFF TRBJ2-2 TRBD1 TRBV5-1 -
TGCGCCAGCAGCGTTCCACAGGGACCGACAGATACGCAGTATTTT CASSVPQGPTDTQYF TRBJ2-3 - TRBV5-1 -
TGTGCCAGCAGTAGAGCAGAAGCTGGGGCCAACGTCCTGACTTTC CASSRAEAGANVLTF TRBJ2-6 - TRBV6-1 -
TGTGCCAGCAGTTTACACAGGTCCGCAACTAATGAAAAACTGTTTTTT CASSLHRSATNEKLFF TRBJ1-4 - TRBV6-6 -
TGTGCCAGCAGCTTGGCCGGGGCGGGACAAGAGACCCAGTACTTC CASSLAGAGQETQYF TRBJ2-5 - TRBV5-6 -
TGTGCCAGCAGGCTACTTGGCACAGATACGCAGTATTTT CASRLLGTDTQYF TRBJ2-3 - TRBV6-5 few
TGTGCCAGCTCACCACCTTCAAATGGGAACATTCAGTACTTC CASSPPSNGNIQYF TRBJ2-4 - TRBV18 -
TGTGCCAGCAGTCAGGACAGGGCCTACGAGCAGTACTTC CASSQDRAYEQYF TRBJ2-7 TRBD1 TRBV6-1 few
TGTGCCAGCAGTAGTCAGGAGGGGAGCACCGGGGAGCTGTTTTTT CASSSQEGSTGELFF TRBJ2-2 - TRBV2 once
TGTGCCATCACCCCGGGACCCTTGGGGGAGCAGTACTTC CAITPGPLGEQYF TRBJ2-7 - TRBV10-3 -
TGTGCCAGCGGGAGACAGGTACTGAACACTGAAGCTTTCTTT CASGRQVLNTEAFF TRBJ1-1 - TRBV27 -
TGTGCCAGCAGTTACTCCGGGACAAAGATCTACGAGCAGTACTTC CASSYSGTKIYEQYF TRBJ2-7 - TRBV27 -
TGTGCCAGCAAGACTAGGCCCCCTGGTGAGCAGTTCTTC CASKTRPPGEQFF TRBJ2-1 - TRBV6-5 -
TGTGCTTGGGGGGCAGTCGCTGAAGCTTTCTTT CAWGAVAEAFF TRBJ1-1 - TRBV30 once